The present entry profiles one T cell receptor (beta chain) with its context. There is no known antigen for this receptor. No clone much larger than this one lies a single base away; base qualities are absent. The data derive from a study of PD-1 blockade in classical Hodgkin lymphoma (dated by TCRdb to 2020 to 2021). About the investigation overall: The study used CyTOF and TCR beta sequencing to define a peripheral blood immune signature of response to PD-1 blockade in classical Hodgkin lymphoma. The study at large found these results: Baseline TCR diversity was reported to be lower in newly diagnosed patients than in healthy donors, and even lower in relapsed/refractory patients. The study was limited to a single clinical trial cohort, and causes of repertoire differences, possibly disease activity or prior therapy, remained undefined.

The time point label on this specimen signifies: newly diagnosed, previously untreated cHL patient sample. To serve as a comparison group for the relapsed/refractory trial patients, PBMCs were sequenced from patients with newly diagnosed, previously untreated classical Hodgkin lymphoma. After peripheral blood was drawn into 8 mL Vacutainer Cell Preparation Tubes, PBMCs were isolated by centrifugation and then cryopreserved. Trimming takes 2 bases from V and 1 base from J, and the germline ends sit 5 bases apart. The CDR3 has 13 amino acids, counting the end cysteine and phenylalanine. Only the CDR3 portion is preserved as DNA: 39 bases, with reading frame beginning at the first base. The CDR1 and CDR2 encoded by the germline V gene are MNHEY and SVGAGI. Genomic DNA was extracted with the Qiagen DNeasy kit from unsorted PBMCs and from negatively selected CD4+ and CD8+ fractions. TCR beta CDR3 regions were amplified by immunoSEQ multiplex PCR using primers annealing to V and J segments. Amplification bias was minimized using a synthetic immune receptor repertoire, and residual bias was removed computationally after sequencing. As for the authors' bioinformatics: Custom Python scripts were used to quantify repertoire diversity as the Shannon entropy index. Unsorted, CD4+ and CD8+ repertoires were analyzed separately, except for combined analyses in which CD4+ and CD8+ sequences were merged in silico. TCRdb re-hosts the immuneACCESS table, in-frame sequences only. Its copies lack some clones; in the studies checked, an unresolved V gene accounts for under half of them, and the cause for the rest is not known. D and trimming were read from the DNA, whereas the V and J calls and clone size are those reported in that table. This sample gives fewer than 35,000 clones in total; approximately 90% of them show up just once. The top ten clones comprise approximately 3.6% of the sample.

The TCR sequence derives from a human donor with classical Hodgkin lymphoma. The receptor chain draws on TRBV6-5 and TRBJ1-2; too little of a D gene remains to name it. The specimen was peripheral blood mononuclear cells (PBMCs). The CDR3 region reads CASSYGYNYGYTF. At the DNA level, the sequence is TGTGCCAGCAGTTACGGGTATAACTATGGCTACACCTTC.